The sequence of this TCR beta chain was determined in a study of OX40 agonist ivuxolimab in advanced cancers. Study at large: Past anti-PD-1, anti-PD-L1 or anti-CTLA-4 therapy was accepted, and roughly 42% had received some. Two cutaneous melanoma patients and one hepatocellular carcinoma patient, three in all, had partial responses.

Germline-derived CDR1 and CDR2 are MNHEY and SMNVEV (reference sequence). The V end was cut by 2 bases, the J end by 3 bases, with 7 bases between. The CDR3 loop spans 13 amino acids. Study findings and constraints: Partly responding patients at 0.1-3.0 mg/kg showed some of the smallest clonal expansion.

TCRdb keeps only in-frame clones here, not all; method: immunoSEQ multiplex PCR. The data hold some 66,000 clones, with over 80% observed a single time. Turning to this clone: Its antigen is unidentified.

The sequenced sample was CD4+ or CD8+ T cells sorted from blood, obtained in a trial of the OX40 agonist ivuxolimab. This TCR was sampled from an adult with an advanced solid tumor such as melanoma, head and neck, liver or kidney cancer. This chain connects TRBV27 to TRBJ2-5; unclear D gene. In DNA form, the CDR3 reads TGTGCCAGCAGTTTACGCCGGAAAGAGACCCAGTACTTC. Amino acids: CASSLRRKETQYF.